This T cell receptor beta chain was profiled in a study of T cell repertoires in cytomegalovirus infection. MiXCR, run by TCRdb on the reads, gives a single entry per CDR3 protein. The sample shows some 940,000 distinct CDR3 sequences, 30% to 40% of them seen only once. In its sample, this clonotype was seen a few times. Its specificity is unknown. This clonotype was obtained from a human donor in good health (CMV status not recorded). Some clones in this sample may be carry-over from other donors' samples. Material: cultured CD8+ T cells from PBMCs, obtained from culture after CMV antigen stimulation.

In DNA form, the CDR3 reads TGTGCCAGCAGTTCCTCGGACAGAAGATCTGGGGCCAACGTCCTGACTTTC. This codes for CASSSSDRRSGANVLTF. The chain couples TRBV12-3 or TRBV12-4 to TRBJ2-6; a possible D gene is TRBD1 (6 bases). The CDR3 totals 17 residues. V was pared by 4 bases and J by 1 base, with 14 bases between.